Listed below are T cell receptor beta chains from one sample, sequenced in a study of blood T cell repertoires in COVID-19. Using immunoSEQ multiplex PCR, the repertoire was profiled, and TCRdb retains in-frame clones only, with some absent. The sample records 110,000 or so clones, about two thirds being singletons. Sequenced: peripheral blood. All receptors derive from a woman aged 40 to 49 with acute or convalescent COVID-19. CDR3s leave out the opening cysteine and the closing phenylalanine or tryptophan. Clone sizes are given selectively: once, few, many, or a class where the clone is expanded.

clone_size j_call v_call cdr3_aa
NA TRBJ2-5 TRBV5-4 ASSRLGDRIQEETQY
NA TRBJ2-4 TRBV7-9 ASSFSDREKNIQY
NA TRBJ1-3 TRBV5-1 ASRGDTHSGNTIY
NA TRBJ2-3 TRBV7-3 ASSLGLAGRGSTQY
NA TRBJ2-7 TRBV27 ASSLAGGFSYEQY
NA TRBJ2-1 TRBV7-9 ASSSQRGLAGVNEQF
few TRBJ1-2 TRBV2 ASSGYRDGYT
NA TRBJ2-7 TRBV20-1 SATRGNEQY
NA TRBJ2-7 TRBV5-4 ASSLDRAGGEQY
many TRBJ2-1 TRBV3-1/TRBV3-2 ASSQEAATYNEQF
few TRBJ2-5 TRBV29-1 SVDVTGGRETQY
NA TRBJ2-3 TRBV10-1 ASSREGTYTDTQY
NA TRBJ2-1 TRBV5-1 ASSLGAGVNEQF
once TRBJ1-2 TRBV18 ASSPDRVYGYT
NA TRBJ1-2 TRBV25-1 ASTPSGLYYGYT
NA TRBJ2-2 TRBV19 ASRLAGGCGELF
NA TRBJ2-4 TRBV11-2 ASSSGPQNIQY
few TRBJ2-1 TRBV7-8 ASSQDRRAAQF
NA TRBJ2-1 TRBV9 ASSAGAGVYNEQF
NA TRBJ1-5 TRBV19 ASSITDSSQQPQH
NA TRBJ2-4 TRBV19 ASSTERGLSIQY
NA TRBJ2-4 TRBV11-3 ASSLEQGGIQY
few TRBJ1-6 TRBV25-1 ASSEQGYSPLH
NA TRBJ1-5 TRBV11-2 ASSGGKAADQPQH